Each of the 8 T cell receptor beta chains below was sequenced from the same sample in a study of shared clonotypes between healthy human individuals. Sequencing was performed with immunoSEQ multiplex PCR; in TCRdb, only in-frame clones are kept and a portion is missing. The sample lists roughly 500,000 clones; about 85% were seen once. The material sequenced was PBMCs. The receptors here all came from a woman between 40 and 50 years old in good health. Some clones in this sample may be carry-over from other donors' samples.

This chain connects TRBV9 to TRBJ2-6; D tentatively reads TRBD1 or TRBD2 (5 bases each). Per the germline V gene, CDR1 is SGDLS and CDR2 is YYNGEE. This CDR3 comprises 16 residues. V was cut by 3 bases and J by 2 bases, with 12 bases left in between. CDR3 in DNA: TGTGCCAGCAGCGCCGGAGGACAAACTGGGGCCAACGTCCTGACTTTC. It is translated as CASSAGGQTGANVLTF.

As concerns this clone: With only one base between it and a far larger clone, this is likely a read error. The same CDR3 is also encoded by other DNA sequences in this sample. The CDR3: CASSQGLDSQGAFF. In DNA form, the CDR3 reads TGTGCCAGCAGCCAAGGCCTGGACAGCCAGGGGGCTTTCTTC. The chain carries TRBV4-2 and TRBJ1-1; 8 bases match TRBD1. CDR1 and CDR2 from the germline V gene are LGHNA and YNFKEQ. CDR3 length: 14 residues.

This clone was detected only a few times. CDR3 residues: CSVESPGTGGFSYEQYF. Here the CDR3 DNA reads TGCAGCGTTGAGTCGCCCGGGACAGGGGGCTTCTCCTACGAGCAGTACTTC. The V and J genes are TRBV29-1 and TRBJ2-7; 12 bases map to TRBD1. Germline V gene sequence: CDR1 SQVTM, CDR2 ANQGSEA. The CDR3 contains 17 residues. V trimming: 3 bases; J trimming: 0 bases; junction bases outside the gene matches: 9.

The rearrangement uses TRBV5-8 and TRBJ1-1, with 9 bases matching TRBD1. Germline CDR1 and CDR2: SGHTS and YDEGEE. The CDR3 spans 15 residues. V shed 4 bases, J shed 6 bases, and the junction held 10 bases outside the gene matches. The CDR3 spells CASSHPQGANSEAFF. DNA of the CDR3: TGTGCCAGCAGCCACCCACAGGGGGCGAATTCTGAAGCTTTCTTT.

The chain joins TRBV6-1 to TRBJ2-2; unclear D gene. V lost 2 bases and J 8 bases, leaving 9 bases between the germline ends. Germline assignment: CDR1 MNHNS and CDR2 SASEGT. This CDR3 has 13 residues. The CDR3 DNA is TGTGCCAGCAGTGAAATTGGGTCAGGGGAGCTGTTTTTT. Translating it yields CASSEIGSGELFF.

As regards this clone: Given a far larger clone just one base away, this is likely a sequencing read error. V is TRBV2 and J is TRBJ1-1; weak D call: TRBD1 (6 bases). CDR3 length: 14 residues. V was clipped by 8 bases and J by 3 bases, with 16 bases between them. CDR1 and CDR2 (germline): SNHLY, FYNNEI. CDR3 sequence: CASGGGRGHTEAFF. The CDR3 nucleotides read TGTGCCAGCGGTGGGGGCCGGGGACACACTGAAGCTTTCTTT.

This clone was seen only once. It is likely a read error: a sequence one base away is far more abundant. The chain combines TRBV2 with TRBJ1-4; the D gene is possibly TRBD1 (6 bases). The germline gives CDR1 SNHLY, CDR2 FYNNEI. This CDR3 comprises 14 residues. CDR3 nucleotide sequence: TGTGCCAGAAGTGCTCAGGGGTCTAATGAAAAACTGTTTTTT. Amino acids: CARSAQGSNEKLFF.

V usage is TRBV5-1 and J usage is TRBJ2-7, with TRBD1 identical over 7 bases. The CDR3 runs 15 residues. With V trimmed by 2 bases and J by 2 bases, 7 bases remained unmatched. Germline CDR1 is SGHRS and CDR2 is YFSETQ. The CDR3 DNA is TGCGCCAGCAGCTTAGGGGGCCCCGGCACCTACGAGCAGTACTTC. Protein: CASSLGGPGTYEQYF.